This T cell receptor beta chain was sequenced during a study of CD4+ T cells in melanoma. Germline V CDR1 and CDR2: SQVTM, ANQGSEA. The CDR3 loop spans 13 amino acids. The J segment lost 5 bases and the V segment lost 6 bases, leaving 6 bases of the junction unmatched. General study findings and limits: CD8+ T cell, macrophage and B cell function reportedly correlated with neoantigen-specific CD4+ T cells.

Some clones are missing from TCRdb's copy, which holds only in-frame ones; the method was immunoSEQ multiplex PCR. The sample has 18,000 or so clones, about four fifths seen once. Note on this clone: What it binds is unknown.

The clonotype originates from a human donor with melanoma. V usage is TRBV29-1 and J usage is TRBJ1-5, with TRBD1 matching over 8 bases. The specimen was cells from a culture (not recorded whether cultured in vitro). For the CDR3, the DNA is TGCAGCGTCGCACAGGGGGTAGATCAGCCCCAGCATTTT. This encodes CSVAQGVDQPQHF.